The 29 T cell receptor beta chains below all came from one sample that was sequenced in a study of blood T cells in healthy people across ages. Primers used in a second PCR of roughly 7 to 11 cycles were a sample-barcoded 5' primer and a J-beta primer mix. TCRdb itself ran the 5' RACE reads through MiXCR, one entry per CDR3 protein. The data hold 1.5 million to 2 million distinct CDR3 sequences, with 25% to 30% observed a single time. Source material: blood. The origin of the receptors is a woman aged 25-40 years in good health.

Concerning this clonotype: The junction shows a germline mismatch at one end, possibly a read error. This chain connects TRBV5-1 to TRBJ1-6, with D possibly matching TRBD1 (6 bases). The germline CDR1 and CDR2 sequences are SGHRS and YFSETQ. The CDR3 loop spans 13 amino acids. DNA for the CDR3: TGCGCCAGCAGGCGACAGGATGATTCACACCTCCACTTT. It codes for CASRRQDDSHLHF.

This clonotype was detected a few times. This chain joins TRBV29-1 and TRBJ2-1; the D is unclear. With 7 bases removed from V and 4 bases from J, the gap between germline ends came to 17 bases. Germline V gene data show CDR1 as SQVTM and CDR2 as ANQGSEA. This CDR3 contains 14 residues. The CDR3 DNA reads as TGCAGCGCCGGCTGGAACCCCGGGTACAATGAGCAGTTCTTC. Residues: CSAGWNPGYNEQFF.

On this clonotype itself: The junction and the germline gene differ at one end; a read error may be behind it. The CDR3 is CAGSVAPSTFTNTGELFF. DNA of the CDR3: TGTGCCGGCAGCGTAGCGCCATCGACTTTTACGAACACCGGGGAGCTGTTTTTT. This chain uses TRBV9 with TRBJ2-2, with a weak D call TRBD2 (5 bases). Germline loops: CDR1 SGDLS, CDR2 YYNGEE. The CDR3 is 18 residues long.

This clonotype was seen at least ten times. V usage is TRBV12-5 and J usage is TRBJ1-4; unclear D gene. CDR1 is LGHNT and CDR2 is FRNRAP in the germline V gene. The CDR3 sequence is 12 residues long. Trimming removed 4 bases from V and 8 bases from J, with 8 bases in between. The CDR3 DNA sequence: TGTGCTAGTGGTTATATCGGCGAAAAACTGTTTTTT. Amino acids: CASGYIGEKLFF.

At least ten counts were recorded for this clonotype. The rearrangement joins TRBV20-1 to TRBJ2-7; possibly TRBD1 or TRBD2 for D (5 bases each). In germline, CDR1 is DFQATT, CDR2 SNEGSKA (reference sequence). The CDR3 runs 13 residues. V gave up 3 bases and J gave up 4 bases, with 13 bases separating them. The CDR3 sequence: CSASPSGSYEQYF. CDR3 nucleotide sequence: TGCAGTGCTAGCCCCTCAGGGAGTTACGAGCAGTACTTC.

This chain uses TRBV29-1 with TRBJ1-4; 9 bases map to TRBD1. CDR1 is SQVTM, CDR2 ANQGSEA, per germline. V shed 6 bases, J shed 6 bases, and the junction held 5 bases outside the gene matches. The CDR3 extends over 13 amino acids. The CDR3 bases are TGCAGCGTACGGGGACAGGGTTATGAAAAACTGTTTTTT. It encodes CSVRGQGYEKLFF.

The chain joins TRBV5-1 to TRBJ1-2, with D perhaps matching TRBD1 (6 bases). Germline CDR1 and CDR2: SGHRS and YFSETQ. V lost 4 bases and J 4 bases, leaving 14 bases between the germline ends. The CDR3 sequence is 14 residues long. The CDR3 here is CASSPGDTPYGYTF. The CDR3 DNA follows: TGCGCCAGCAGCCCCGGGGACACCCCCTATGGCTACACCTTC.

This clonotype was detected only once. This chain joins TRBV20-1 and TRBJ2-7; D is undetermined. The germline V gene has CDR1 DFQATT and CDR2 SNEGSKA (reference sequence). This CDR3 region has 13 residues. V was pared by 7 bases and J by 9 bases, with 22 bases between. CDR3 amino acids: CSVPVGSANRQYF. CDR3 DNA sequence: TGCAGTGTCCCCGTCGGGTCCGCAAATAGGCAGTACTTC.

The J gene is TRBJ2-3, the V gene TRBV7-3; possible D gene TRBD2, 7 bases. This CDR3 contains 16 residues. Germline V lookup: CDR1 SGHTA, CDR2 FQGTGA. V was trimmed by 3 bases and J by 6 bases, leaving 19 bases between them. This CDR3 is CASSLYAGAPEDTQYF. DNA for the CDR3: TGTGCCAGCAGCTTGTATGCGGGGGCCCCAGAGGATACGCAGTATTTT.

This clonotype was detected only a few times. V usage is TRBV5-1 and J usage is TRBJ2-5, with TRBD1 matching 7 bases. This CDR3 spans 15 amino acids. V trimming: 6 bases; J trimming: 2 bases; junction bases outside the gene matches: 10. CDR1 and CDR2 from the germline V gene are SGHRS and YFSETQ. The CDR3 DNA reads TGCGCCAGCACTCTAGGGGGCAGACGGCAAGAGACCCAGTACTTC. It codes for CASTLGGRRQETQYF.

This clonotype was detected only a few times. The rearrangement uses TRBV5-1 and TRBJ1-1; D uncertain. CDR1 and CDR2 from the germline V gene are SGHRS and YFSETQ. The CDR3 is 13 amino acids. Trimming shortened V by 2 bases and J by 2 bases, and 7 bases separated the two germline ends. CDR3 DNA sequence: TGCGCCAGCAGCTTCCCCTCCAACACTGAAGCTTTCTTT. It is translated as CASSFPSNTEAFF.

With regard to this clonotype: This probably arose from a read error, given a far larger clone one base away. The rearrangement uses TRBV5-1 and TRBJ2-7; 7 bases match TRBD2. The CDR3 loop spans 14 amino acids. Germline V gene sequence: CDR1 SGHRS, CDR2 YFSETQ. J lost 4 bases, V lost 3 bases, and 7 bases had no gene match. The DNA for the CDR3 is TGCGCCAGCAGCTGGGACGGGGGGACGTACGAGCAGTACTTC. Residues: CASSWDGGTYEQYF.

This clonotype was found a few times. The CDR3: CASSLSGGQNQPQHF. As DNA, the CDR3 is TGTGCCAGCAGCCTGTCGGGGGGCCAAAATCAGCCCCAGCATTTT. V gene TRBV7-3 combines with J gene TRBJ1-5; possibly TRBD1 for D (6 bases). From germline, CDR1 is SGHTA and CDR2 FQGTGA. V lost 5 bases and J lost 4, with 15 bases in between. This CDR3 has 15 amino acids. The full variable domain, with the rest looked up from reference TRBV7-3 and TRBJ1-5, is GAGVSQTPSNKVTEKGKYVELRCDPISGHTALYWYRQSLGQGPEFLIYFQGTGAADDSGLPNDRFFAVRPEGSVSTLKIQRTERGDSAVYLCASSLSGGQNQPQHFGDGTRLSIL.

The chain is built from TRBV6-5 and TRBJ2-4; no clear D gene. V lost 0 bases and J 13 bases, leaving 22 bases between the germline ends. The CDR3 is made up of 16 amino acids. Germline V gene data show CDR1 as MNHEY and CDR2 as SVGAGI. The CDR3 is CASSYSTQPRHNEQYF. In nucleotides, the CDR3 is TGTGCCAGCAGTTACTCTACACAGCCCAGGCACAATGAGCAGTACTTC.

There are a few counts of this clonotype. This chain joins TRBV7-7 and TRBJ2-1, with 9 bases identical to TRBD2. J lost 5 bases, V lost 6 bases, and 11 bases had no gene match. Germline CDR1 reads SSHAT; CDR2 reads FNYEAQ (reference sequence). The CDR3 covers 16 residues. The CDR3 loop is CASSPLSGSKHNEQFF. The DNA for the CDR3 is TGTGCCAGCAGTCCCCTTAGCGGGAGTAAGCACAATGAGCAGTTCTTC.

The table lists this clonotype with a few counts. The V and J genes are TRBV7-2 and TRBJ1-2; possibly TRBD1 for D (6 bases). The CDR3 has 14 amino acids. CDR1 and CDR2 (germline): SGHTA, FQGNSA. The V gene lost 0 bases and the J gene lost 8 bases, with 13 bases spanning the gap. The CDR3 region is CASSLALWGRGYTF. The CDR3 nucleotides read TGTGCCAGCAGCTTAGCGCTCTGGGGGCGGGGCTACACCTTC.

Only a few counts were recorded for this clonotype. This rearrangement joins TRBV10-3 to TRBJ2-3, with D uncertain. Trimming took off 3 bases at V and 6 bases at J, with 7 bases between the two ends. The CDR3 has 12 residues. In germline, CDR1 is ENHRY, CDR2 SYGVKD. The CDR3 loop is CAISDSYDTQYF. For the CDR3, the DNA is TGTGCCATCAGTGACAGTTATGATACGCAGTATTTT.

Regarding this clonotype: Compared with germline, one end of the junction differs, possibly owing to a read error. V and J are TRBV6-1 and TRBJ1-1, with a tentative D call TRBD1 (6 bases). Germline CDR1 reads MNHNS; CDR2 reads SASEGT. The CDR3 has 14 amino acids. The CDR3 coding sequence is TGTGCCTGCAGACCCGGGACACCGAACACTGAAGCTTTCTTT. Translation gives CACRPGTPNTEAFF.

The chain couples TRBV12-3 or TRBV12-4 to TRBJ2-5; 16 nucleotides line up with TRBD2. This CDR3 has 14 amino acids. The junction had 4 bases not matched to a gene; V was cut back by 4 bases and J by 11 bases. The CDR3 sequence is CASSSPGLAGGQYF. The CDR3 bases are TGTGCCAGCAGTTCACCGGGACTAGCGGGGGGGCAGTACTTC.

This clonotype was observed a few times. The chain links TRBV12-3 or TRBV12-4 to TRBJ2-4; 10 nucleotides align to TRBD2. With 6 bases clipped from V and 0 bases from J, the junction kept 11 bases outside the gene matches. This CDR3 spans 18 amino acids. CDR3 sequence: CASSRLAGTRLAKNIQYF. The DNA for the CDR3 is TGTGCCAGCAGCAGACTAGCGGGCACCCGACTAGCCAAAAACATTCAGTACTTC.

A few counts support this clonotype. Written as DNA, the CDR3 is TGTGCCAGCAGGGGACTAGCGGGAGGGCCGTTCGGAGAGCAGTTCTTC. Translated, it gives CASRGLAGGPFGEQFF. The chain joins TRBV6-5 to TRBJ2-1; 16 nucleotides agree with TRBD2. The CDR3 sequence is 16 residues long. Germline V gives CDR1 MNHEY, CDR2 SVGAGI. J lost 10 bases, V lost 6 bases, and 9 bases had no gene match.

A few counts support this clonotype. This sequence joins TRBV10-3 and TRBJ2-7, with 8 bases fitting TRBD2. Germline CDR1 ENHRY, CDR2 SYGVKD. This CDR3 contains 14 residues. V lost 5 bases, J lost 4 bases, and 7 bases stayed unmatched. The chain's CDR3 is CAISPNSGNYEQYF. CDR3 in DNA: TGTGCCATCAGTCCGAATAGCGGGAATTACGAGCAGTACTTC.

This clonotype was counted between two and nine times. This chain uses TRBV7-2 with TRBJ2-7; no firm D call. Germline assignment: CDR1 SGHTA and CDR2 FQGNSA. CDR3 length: 13 residues. Trimming removed 3 bases from V and 6 bases from J, with 12 bases in between. CDR3 in DNA: TGTGCCAGCAGCTTCTCGAACCCCGCCGAGCAGTACTTC. It encodes CASSFSNPAEQYF.

The gene calls are TRBV7-3 and TRBJ2-5; 8 nucleotides match TRBD2. The V segment lost 3 bases and the J segment 2 bases; nucleotides outside the gene matches: 8. The CDR3 covers 16 residues. CDR1 SGHTA and CDR2 FQGTGA come from the germline V gene. DNA for the CDR3: TGTGCCAGCAGCTTCGGAGAGGCGGGGGGACAAGAGACCCAGTACTTC. Residues: CASSFGEAGGQETQYF. The full variable domain, in which reference TRBV7-3 and TRBJ2-5 provide the parts outside the CDR3, is GAGVSQTPSNKVTEKGKYVELRCDPISGHTALYWYRQSLGQGPEFLIYFQGTGAADDSGLPNDRFFAVRPEGSVSTLKIQRTERGDSAVYLCASSFGEAGGQETQYFGPGTRLLVL.

There are many counts of this clonotype. The chain combines TRBV9 with TRBJ1-2; unclear D gene. This CDR3 contains 15 residues. Germline CDR1 SGDLS, CDR2 YYNGEE. Trimming took off 0 bases at V and 0 bases at J, with 9 bases between the two ends. CDR3 sequence reads: CASSVGGRSNYGYTF. CDR3 nucleotides: TGTGCCAGCAGCGTAGGTGGGCGCTCTAACTATGGCTACACCTTC.

This clonotype came up many times. This rearrangement joins TRBV7-2 to TRBJ2-3, with 12 nucleotides matching TRBD2. Looked up from germline, CDR1 is SGHTA and CDR2 is FQGNSA. This CDR3 has 15 amino acids. Germline trimming cut 7 bases from V and 4 bases from J; bases unmatched to any gene: 6. CDR3 nucleotide sequence: TGTGCCAGCACCCGGACTAGCGGGATTCCAGATACGCAGTATTTT. This codes for CASTRTSGIPDTQYF.

The rearrangement links TRBV30 to TRBJ2-7; no definite D call. TRBJ2-5 matches the DNA end more closely, so the J call is doubtful. Germline-derived CDR1 and CDR2 are GTSNPN and SVGIG (reference sequence). CDR3 length: 14 residues. The DNA for the CDR3 is TGTGCCTGGAGTTCCTTTCGGCTTAGGGAGACCCAGTACTTC. This gives the protein CAWSSFRLRETQYF.

This clonotype has just a few counts. V gene TRBV28 combines with J gene TRBJ1-2, with 10 nucleotides matching TRBD1. CDR3 length equals 15 residues. CDR1 is MDHEN and CDR2 is SYDVKM in the germline V gene. After removal of 6 bases from V and 4 bases from J, the junction contained 8 bases not matched to a gene. This CDR3 is CASSEDRGPSYGYTF. CDR3 bases: TGTGCCAGCAGCGAAGACAGGGGGCCTAGCTATGGCTACACCTTC.

In its sample, this clonotype was seen a few times. The genes are TRBV7-9 and TRBJ2-7; the D call may be TRBD1 or TRBD2 (5 bases each). The CDR3 length is 12 residues. Germline-derived CDR1 and CDR2 are SEHNR and FQNEAQ (reference sequence). The V end was cut by 10 bases, the J end by 1 base, with 11 bases between. CDR3 DNA sequence: TGTGCCACCTGGGACGGTTCCTACGAGCAGTACTTC. Protein sequence: CATWDGSYEQYF.